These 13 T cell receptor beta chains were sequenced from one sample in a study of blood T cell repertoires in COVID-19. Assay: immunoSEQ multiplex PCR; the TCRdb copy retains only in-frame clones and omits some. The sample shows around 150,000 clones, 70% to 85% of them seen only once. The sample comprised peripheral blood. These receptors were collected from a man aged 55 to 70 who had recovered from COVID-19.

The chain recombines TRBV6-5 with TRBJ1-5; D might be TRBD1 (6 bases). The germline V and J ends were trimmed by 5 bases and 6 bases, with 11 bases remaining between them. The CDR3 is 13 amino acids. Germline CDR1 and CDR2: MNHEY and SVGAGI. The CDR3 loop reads CASSPNRVQPQHF. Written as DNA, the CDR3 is TGTGCCAGCAGTCCGAACAGGGTTCAGCCCCAGCATTTT.

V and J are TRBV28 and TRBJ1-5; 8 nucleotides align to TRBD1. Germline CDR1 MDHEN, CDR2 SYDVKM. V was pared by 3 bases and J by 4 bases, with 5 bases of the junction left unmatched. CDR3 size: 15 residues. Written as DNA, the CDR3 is TGTGCCAGCAGTTTGTACAGGGGGTATAATCAGCCCCAGCATTTT. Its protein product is CASSLYRGYNQPQHF.

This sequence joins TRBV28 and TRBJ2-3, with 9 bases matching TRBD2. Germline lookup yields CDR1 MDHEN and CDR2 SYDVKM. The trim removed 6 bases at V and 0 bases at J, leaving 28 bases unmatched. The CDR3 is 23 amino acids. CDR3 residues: CASRPQWTPAPLAGLNSTDTQYF. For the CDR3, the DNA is TGTGCCAGCAGACCCCAATGGACTCCCGCCCCCCTAGCGGGACTAAATAGCACAGATACGCAGTATTTT. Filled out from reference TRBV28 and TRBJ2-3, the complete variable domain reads DVKVTQSSRYLVKRTGEKVFLECVQDMDHENMFWYRQDPGLGLRLIYFSYDVKMKEKGDIPEGYSVSREKKERFSLILESASTNQTSMYLCASRPQWTPAPLAGLNSTDTQYFGPGTRLTVL.

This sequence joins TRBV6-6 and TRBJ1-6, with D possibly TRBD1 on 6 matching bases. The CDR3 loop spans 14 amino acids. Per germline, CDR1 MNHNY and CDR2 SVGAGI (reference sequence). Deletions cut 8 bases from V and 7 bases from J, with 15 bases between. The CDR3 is CASGPGTSNSPLHF. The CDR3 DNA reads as TGTGCCAGCGGTCCCGGGACATCAAATTCACCCCTCCACTTT.

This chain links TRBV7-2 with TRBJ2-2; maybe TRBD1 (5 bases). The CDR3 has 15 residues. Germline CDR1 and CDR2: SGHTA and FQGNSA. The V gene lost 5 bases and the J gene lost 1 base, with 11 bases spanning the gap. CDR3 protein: CASSRQFLNTGELFF. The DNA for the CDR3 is TGTGCCAGCAGCAGACAGTTTCTGAACACCGGGGAGCTGTTTTTT.

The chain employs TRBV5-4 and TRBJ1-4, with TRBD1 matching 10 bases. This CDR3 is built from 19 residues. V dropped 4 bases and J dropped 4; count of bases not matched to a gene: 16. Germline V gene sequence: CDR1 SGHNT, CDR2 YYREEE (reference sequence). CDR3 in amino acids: CASSEGGPGTGVYNEKLFF. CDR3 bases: TGTGCCAGCAGCGAAGGCGGACCCGGGACAGGGGTTTATAATGAAAAACTGTTTTTT.

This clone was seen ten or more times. The CDR3 DNA sequence: TGTGCCAGCAGTTCAAGGGGAGGAGCAGATACGCAGTATTTT. Amino acid sequence: CASSSRGGADTQYF. The genes are TRBV9 and TRBJ2-3, with a weak D call TRBD2 (6 bases). The CDR3 sequence is 14 residues long. Germline V gene sequence: CDR1 SGDLS, CDR2 YYNGEE. V lost 5 bases and J 4 bases, leaving 14 bases between the germline ends.

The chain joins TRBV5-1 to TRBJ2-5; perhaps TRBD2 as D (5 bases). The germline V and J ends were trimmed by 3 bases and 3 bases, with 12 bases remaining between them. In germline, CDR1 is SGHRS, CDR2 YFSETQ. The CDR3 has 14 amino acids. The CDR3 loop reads CASSWGVDEETQYF. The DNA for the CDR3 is TGCGCCAGCAGCTGGGGAGTCGACGAAGAGACCCAGTACTTC. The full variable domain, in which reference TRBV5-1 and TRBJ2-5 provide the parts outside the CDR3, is KAGVTQTPRYLIKTRGQQVTLSCSPISGHRSVSWYQQTPGQGLQFLFEYFSETQRNKGNFPGRFSGRQFSNSRSEMNVSTLELGDSALYLCASSWGVDEETQYFGPGTRLLVL.

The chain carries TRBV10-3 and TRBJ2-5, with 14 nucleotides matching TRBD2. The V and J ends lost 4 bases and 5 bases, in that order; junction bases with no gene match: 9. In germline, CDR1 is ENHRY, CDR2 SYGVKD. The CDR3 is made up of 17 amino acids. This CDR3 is CAISGRLAGGPGETQYF. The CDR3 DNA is TGTGCCATCAGTGGGCGACTAGCGGGAGGGCCTGGTGAGACCCAGTACTTC.

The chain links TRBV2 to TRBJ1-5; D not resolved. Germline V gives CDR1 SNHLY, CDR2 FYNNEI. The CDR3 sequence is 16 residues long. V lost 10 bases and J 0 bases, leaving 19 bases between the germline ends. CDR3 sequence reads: CAIQLAGLTSNQPQHF. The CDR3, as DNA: TGTGCCATCCAGTTGGCAGGACTCACTAGCAATCAGCCCCAGCATTTT. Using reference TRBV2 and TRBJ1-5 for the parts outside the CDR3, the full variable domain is EPEVTQTPSHQVTQMGQEVILRCVPISNHLYFYWYRQILGQKVEFLVSFYNNEISEKSEIFDDQFSVERPDGSNFTLKIRSTKLEDSAMYFCAIQLAGLTSNQPQHFGDGTRLSIL.

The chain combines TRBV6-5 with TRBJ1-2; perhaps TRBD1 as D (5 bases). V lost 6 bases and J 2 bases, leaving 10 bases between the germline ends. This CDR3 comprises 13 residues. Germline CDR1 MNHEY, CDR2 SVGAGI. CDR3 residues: CASRTPGNYGYTF. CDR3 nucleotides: TGTGCCAGCAGAACGCCAGGGAACTATGGCTACACCTTC.

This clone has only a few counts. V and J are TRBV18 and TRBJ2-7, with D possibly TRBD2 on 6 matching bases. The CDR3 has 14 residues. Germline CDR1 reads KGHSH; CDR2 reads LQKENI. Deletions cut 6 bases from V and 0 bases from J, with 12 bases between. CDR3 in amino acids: CASSLSGSSYEQYF. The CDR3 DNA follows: TGTGCCAGCTCCCTTTCCGGGAGCTCCTACGAGCAGTACTTC.

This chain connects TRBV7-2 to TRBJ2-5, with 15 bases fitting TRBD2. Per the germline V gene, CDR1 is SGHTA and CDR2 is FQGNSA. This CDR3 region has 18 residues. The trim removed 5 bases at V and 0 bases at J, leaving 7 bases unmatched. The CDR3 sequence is CASSTGTSGRWDQETQYF. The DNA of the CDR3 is TGTGCCAGCAGCACCGGGACTAGCGGGAGGTGGGACCAAGAGACCCAGTACTTC.